At least ten counts were recorded for the clone carrying this TCR beta chain. The antigen is not known. Germline V gene lookup returns CDR1 MNHEY and CDR2 SVGAGI. V lost 0 bases to trimming and J lost 0 bases, with 10 bases between them. The CDR3 totals 16 residues. To make TCR beta libraries, researchers used iRepertoire HTBI primers and Arm-PCR of CDR3 regions. TCRdb analysed the multiplex PCR reads with MiXCR anew, one entry per CDR3 protein. The sample includes about 450,000 distinct CDR3 sequences, about a sixth of them seen just once. The sample's time point: newly diagnosed GD, antithyroid drugs for less than 3 months. The TCR library was made from RNA that had been extracted from PBMCs in TRIzol. The data derive from a study of regulatory T cells in long-lasting Graves disease. Study conclusions and caveats: Persistent Graves' patients showed reduced TCR diversity versus newly diagnosed patients. Persistent disease samples used TRBV28, TRBJ1-2 and TRBJ2-5 preferentially.

In addition, the sample was reused for a study of T cells in Graves' hyperthyroidism and ophthalmopathy. Per that paper: From stable hyperthyroidism, ophthalmopathy was set apart by a 13 V-J model. Before onset, by a median of approximately 6.2 months, the model predicted ophthalmopathy.

The clonotype was recovered from a woman between 25 and 40 years old with Graves disease. The starting material was peripheral blood mononuclear cells (PBMCs), obtained at new diagnosis, from a patient treated with antithyroid drugs. The rearrangement joins TRBV6-5 to TRBJ2-3, with D unclear. CDR3 sequence reads: CASSYSRAGSTDTQYF. CDR3 DNA sequence: TGTGCCAGCAGTTACTCGAGAGCAGGAAGCACAGATACGCAGTATTTT.